One and the same sample provided the 19 T cell receptor beta chains below, sequenced in a study of shared clonotypes between healthy human individuals. TCRdb's copy holds only in-frame clones and misses some; the assay was immunoSEQ multiplex PCR. The sample records fewer than 650,000 clones, around 77% being singletons. What was sequenced was PBMCs. The source of these receptors is a woman between 40 and 50 years old in good health. Some clones in this sample may be carry-over from other donors' samples.

The chain joins TRBV7-2 to TRBJ2-3; the match to TRBD2 covers 12 bases. Germline V gives CDR1 SGHTA, CDR2 FQGNSA. Trimming at V came to 4 bases and at J to 4 bases, leaving 6 bases not matched to a gene. This CDR3 region has 16 residues. As DNA, the CDR3 is TGTGCCAGCAGCTCCATGCGACTAGCGGGAGCAGATACGCAGTATTTT. Encoded protein: CASSSMRLAGADTQYF.

A few counts support this clone. V is TRBV9 and J is TRBJ1-2; 7 positions match TRBD1. J gave up 0 bases and V 4 bases, and 3 bases lay outside the gene matches. The germline V gene has CDR1 SGDLS and CDR2 YYNGEE. This CDR3 has 14 residues. Here the CDR3 reads CASSRDRSNYGYTF. DNA for the CDR3: TGTGCCAGCAGCCGGGACAGATCTAACTATGGCTACACCTTC. The full variable domain, with the rest looked up from reference TRBV9 and TRBJ1-2, is DSGVTQTPKHLITATGQRVTLRCSPRSGDLSVYWYQQSLDQGLQFLIQYYNGEERAKGNILERFSAQQFPDLHSELNLSSLELGDSALYFCASSRDRSNYGYTFGSGTRLTVV.

The chain recombines TRBV28 with TRBJ2-1, with 9 bases identical to TRBD2. The CDR3 extends over 18 amino acids. With V trimmed by 6 bases and J by 0 bases, 12 bases remained unmatched. From germline, CDR1 is MDHEN and CDR2 SYDVKM. The CDR3 nucleotides read TGTGCCAGCAGGATGGGTAGCGGGAGTGTCGGCTCCTACAATGAGCAGTTCTTC. It is translated as CASRMGSGSVGSYNEQFF.

Concerning this clone itself: It may be a read error: a sequence one base away is much more abundant. Within the sample, other DNA sequences also encode this same CDR3. The genes are TRBV5-1 and TRBJ1-2; D gene uncertain. The germline gives CDR1 SGHRS, CDR2 YFSETQ. V was shortened by 0 bases and J by 0 bases, with 6 bases between the two germline ends. The CDR3 is 14 amino acids. CDR3 bases: TGCGCCAGCAGCTTGGAAACACCTAACTATGGCTACACCTTC. Translating gives CASSLETPNYGYTF.

This clone was recorded a few times. The chain is built from TRBV30 and TRBJ2-7; perhaps TRBD2 as D (6 bases). CDR3 length equals 13 residues. The ends were cut back, 5 bases at V and 5 bases at J, with 16 bases in the middle. Germline assignment: CDR1 GTSNPN and CDR2 SVGIG (reference sequence). This chain's CDR3 is CAWQGRGGNEQYF. The CDR3 DNA reads as TGTGCCTGGCAGGGAAGGGGAGGCAACGAGCAGTACTTC.

This chain links TRBV5-1 with TRBJ2-7; 10 bases fit TRBD1. CDR1 is SGHRS and CDR2 is YFSETQ in the germline V gene. Losses at the gene ends were 4 bases for V and 3 bases for J; bases not matched to a gene: 4. CDR3 size: 14 residues. CDR3 nucleotide sequence: TGCGCCAGCAGCAGGGACAGGGGAGACTACGAGCAGTACTTC. Amino acids: CASSRDRGDYEQYF.

Worth noting for this clone: At one end, the junction sequence differs from germline, possibly due to a read error. The chain links TRBV7-2 to TRBJ2-1; 12 bases are shared with TRBD2. There are 15 residues in the CDR3. CDR1 is SGHTA and CDR2 is FQGNSA in the germline V gene. The CDR3 sequence: CVSSLAGGSYNEQFF. CDR3 sequence (DNA): TGTGTCAGCAGTCTAGCGGGAGGGTCCTACAATGAGCAGTTCTTC.

On this clone itself: Given a far larger clone just one base away, this is likely a sequencing read error. This same CDR3 is encoded by further DNA sequences in the sample. The chain combines TRBV6-4 with TRBJ2-3, with 7 bases aligning to TRBD1. Trimming at V came to 0 bases and at J to 4 bases, leaving 1 base not matched to a gene. CDR1 is MRHNA, CDR2 SNTAGT, per germline. The CDR3 runs to 14 residues. CDR3 residues: CASSDSTGADTQYF. DNA for the CDR3: TGTGCCAGCAGTGACTCAACAGGGGCAGATACGCAGTATTTT.

The rearrangement links TRBV6-5 to TRBJ2-1; 7 bases match TRBD1. The CDR3 consists of 14 residues. Germline V lookup: CDR1 MNHEY, CDR2 SVGAGI. V gave up 6 bases and J gave up 8 bases; unmatched junction bases: 10. For the CDR3, the DNA is TGTGCCAGCAGGCGACAGGGCTTGTCGGATGAGCAGTTCTTC. Encoded protein: CASRRQGLSDEQFF.

The chain is built from TRBV4-1 and TRBJ2-3, with D possibly being TRBD2 (6 bases). The CDR3 runs 13 residues. The V end lost 2 bases, the J end lost 4 bases, and 7 bases lay between the germline ends. The germline V gene encodes CDR1 MGHRA and CDR2 YSYEKL. This CDR3 reads CASSQRLADTQYF. CDR3 DNA sequence: TGCGCCAGCAGCCAACGACTAGCAGATACGCAGTATTTT.

The chain links TRBV29-1 to TRBJ2-3; 8 bases line up with TRBD2. Germline V CDR1 and CDR2: SQVTM, ANQGSEA. The CDR3 extends over 15 amino acids. V lost 4 bases and J lost 3; bases outside the gene matches: 9. The CDR3 region is CSVGQSGSWTDTQYF. The DNA for the CDR3 is TGCAGCGTTGGTCAGAGCGGGAGTTGGACAGATACGCAGTATTTT.

This chain links TRBV28 with TRBJ1-1; D remains ambiguous. Trimming removed 6 bases at V and 5 bases at J, with 13 bases between. Germline V lookup: CDR1 MDHEN, CDR2 SYDVKM. The length of the CDR3 is 13 residues. In DNA, the CDR3 is TGTGCCAGCAGCCTGGCTATGGGGACTGAAGCTTTCTTT. It translates to CASSLAMGTEAFF.

This clone was seen just once. The chain couples TRBV28 to TRBJ2-1; D call uncertain. Trimming shortened V by 4 bases and J by 1 base, and 11 bases separated the two germline ends. The CDR3 extends over 15 amino acids. Germline V gene sequence: CDR1 MDHEN, CDR2 SYDVKM. The CDR3 DNA reads as TGTGCCAGCAGTTCCAGACATATTTCCTACAATGAGCAGTTCTTC. This encodes CASSSRHISYNEQFF.

This clone was counted a single time. The V call is TRBV6-5, the J call TRBJ2-1; weak D call: TRBD1 (6 bases). V was pared by 2 bases and J by 0 bases, with 11 bases between. From germline, CDR1 is MNHEY and CDR2 SVGAGI. The CDR3 has 16 residues. The CDR3 DNA reads as TGTGCCAGCAGTTACCCAGGGGTAAGCTCCTACAATGAGCAGTTCTTC. Its translation: CASSYPGVSSYNEQFF.

This chain links TRBV15 with TRBJ1-2, with D unresolved. Trimming took off 0 bases at V and 8 bases at J, with 16 bases between the two ends. The CDR3 totals 15 residues. CDR1 and CDR2 from the germline V gene are LNHNV and YYDKDF (reference sequence). The CDR3 protein is CATSRDLSVRGGYTF. The CDR3 region has the DNA TGTGCCACCAGCAGAGATCTCTCGGTCAGAGGCGGCTACACCTTC.

The J gene is TRBJ1-2, the V gene TRBV27; unclear D gene. The CDR3 runs 13 residues. Trimming shortened V by 7 bases and J by 1 base, and 10 bases separated the two germline ends. Germline CDR1 and CDR2: MNHEY and SMNVEV (reference sequence). The CDR3 nucleotides read TGTGCCAGCACGGGCAGCCTTAACTATGGCTACACCTTC. Amino acids: CASTGSLNYGYTF.

The gene calls are TRBV11-2 and TRBJ2-3, with 7 bases identical to TRBD1. The length of the CDR3 is 14 residues. Per the germline V gene, CDR1 is SGHAT and CDR2 is FQNNGV. V was clipped by 5 bases and J by 2 bases; unmatched bases: 4. The CDR3 nucleotides read TGTGCCAGCAGCCCGGGACAGAACACAGATACGCAGTATTTT. This sequence encodes CASSPGQNTDTQYF. The full variable domain, rest sourced from reference TRBV11-2 and TRBJ2-3, is EAGVAQSPRYKIIEKRQSVAFWCNPISGHATLYWYQQILGQGPKLLIQFQNNGVVDDSQLPKDRFSAERLKGVDSTLKIQPAKLEDSAVYLCASSPGQNTDTQYFGPGTRLTVL.

A single count supports this clone. This sequence joins TRBV27 and TRBJ2-2; D possibly corresponds to TRBD1 (5 bases). This CDR3 contains 13 residues. The germline CDR1 and CDR2 sequences are MNHEY and SMNVEV (reference sequence). Trimming left V 7 bases short and J 5 bases short, with 11 bases between. The CDR3 nucleotides read TGTGCCAGCACCAGGGATTCTACCGGGGAGCTGTTTTTT. This codes for CASTRDSTGELFF.

The table lists this clone with a few counts. The chain combines TRBV11-2 with TRBJ1-4, with 9 positions matching TRBD1. Germline-derived CDR1 and CDR2 are SGHAT and FQNNGV. J gave up 8 bases and V 3 bases, and 4 bases lay outside the gene matches. CDR3 length: 14 residues. CDR3 loop: CASSLTGGEEKLFF. The CDR3 region has the DNA TGTGCCAGCAGCTTGACAGGGGGGGAAGAAAAACTGTTTTTT.